This T cell receptor beta chain was recorded in a study of blood T cell repertoires in COVID-19. In terms of age and location, participants ranged from roughly 18 to 90 years and lived in roughly 22 US areas. Libraries were prepared by immunoSEQ multiplex PCR; TCRdb keeps only in-frame clonotypes and omits some of them. The data show a few hundred thousand clones, roughly 88% seen once. The V and J ends lost 8 bases and 5 bases respectively, with 13 bases between them. The CDR3 sequence is 13 residues long. The V gene's germline CDR1 is SEHNR and CDR2 FQNEAQ (reference sequence). This TCR derives from a woman aged 40 to 49 who had been exposed to COVID-19. Input material: PBMCs or T cells enriched from blood (not recorded which). The V and J genes are TRBV7-9 and TRBJ2-1; D is perhaps TRBD2 (7 bases). The CDR3, as DNA: TGTGCCAGCCTGGGGGGGCAGGACAATGAGCAGTTCTTC. As protein: CASLGGQDNEQFF. Together with reference TRBV7-9 and TRBJ2-1, the CDR3 gives the full variable domain: DTGVSQNPRHKITKRGQNVTFRCDPISEHNRLYWYRQTLGQGPEFLTYFQNEAQLEKSRLLSDRFSAERPKGSFSTLEIQRTEQGDSAMYLCASLGGQDNEQFFGPGTRLTVL.